At least ten counts were recorded for the clone carrying this T cell receptor (beta chain). Its antigen is as yet unknown. In TCRdb, the 5' RACE reads were re-called with MiXCR into one record per CDR3 protein. In the table there are under 300,000 distinct CDR3 sequences, roughly an eighth of which are singletons. This record comes from a study of identical twins. Healthy Caucasian individuals made up all the donors. Germline V gene sequence: CDR1 SGHRS, CDR2 YFSETQ. V gave up 4 bases and J gave up 3 bases, with 17 bases separating them. This CDR3 is built from 16 residues. Study observations and caveats: Twin-shared out-of-frame alpha sequences were enriched for low generation probability.

This same sample was also part of a study on yellow fever vaccine responses in identical twins.

The clonotype comes from a woman aged 18-29 years in good health. Sequencing used memory (CD45RO+) T cells sorted from blood. This sequence joins TRBV5-1 and TRBJ2-1; D is perhaps TRBD2 (5 bases). In DNA, the CDR3 is TGCGCCAGCAGCCCTATTCCGGGAATCGTCTACAATGAGCAGTTCTTC. As protein: CASSPIPGIVYNEQFF.